This T cell receptor (beta chain) emerged from a study of CD8 T cells in Susac syndrome. The RNA input was about 0.5 to 1 ug, and it was reverse transcribed with random hexamers. The TCR beta CDR3 was amplified by immunoSEQ multiplex PCR across 54 Vbeta, 13 Jbeta. MiXCR, applied by TCRdb to the immunoSEQ multiplex PCR reads, yields one record per CDR3 protein. Found here are 130,000 to 150,000 distinct CDR3 sequences, approximately 93% of them singletons; the top ten hold approximately 0.3%. TEMRA cells were enriched by FACS, while CD8+ and CD4+ T cells were obtained through a negative isolation that was performed magnetically. The CDR3 is 14 amino acids. The V gene lost 1 base and the J gene lost 3 bases, with 10 bases spanning the gap. Germline values: CDR1 SGHVS, CDR2 FQNEAQ.

The origin of this receptor is a human donor in good health. Sequencing was done on a sample of CD8+ T cells from PBMCs. J is TRBJ2-7 and V is TRBV7-8; D is undetermined. The CDR3 bases are TGTGCCAGCAGCTTAGTCCCGGCAGACTACGAGCAGTACTTC. Its translation is CASSLVPADYEQYF.